One and the same sample provided the 15 T cell receptor beta chains below, sequenced in a study of regulatory T cells. Overall study findings and caveats: Hydrophobic residues at CDR3 positions 6 and 7 were enriched in conventional CD4+ T cells of CD3G-deficient patients.

Their target antigens are unknown. Amplification used 52 TRBV primers and 13 TRBJ primers. Profiled with immunoSEQ multiplex PCR; TCRdb holds only in-frame clones, not every one. The table records about 15,000 clones, roughly 84% of them present only once. Specimen: conventional CD4+ T cells sorted from blood. These receptors were collected from a person aged 25 to 39 with CD3G deficiency.

This clone was observed a few times. This chain uses TRBV28 with TRBJ2-7; a possible D gene is TRBD1 (5 bases). This CDR3 has 13 amino acids. Per the germline V gene, CDR1 is MDHEN and CDR2 is SYDVKM. Trimming removed 4 bases from V and 9 bases from J, with 16 bases in between. CDR3 loop: CASSSPQGTGQYF. DNA of the CDR3: TGTGCCAGCAGTTCCCCCCAGGGTACGGGGCAGTACTTC.

This clone appeared a single time. V is TRBV6-6 and J is TRBJ2-1; D call uncertain. Looked up from germline, CDR1 is MNHNY and CDR2 is SVGAGI (reference sequence). The V end was cut by 10 bases, the J end by 5 bases, with 12 bases between. The CDR3 runs to 12 residues. The CDR3, as DNA: TGTGCCACCCGGCGGCTTGACAATGAGCAGTTCTTC. Encoded protein: CATRRLDNEQFF.

This clone was recorded only once. This chain joins TRBV14 and TRBJ2-1; 7 bases fit TRBD1. Germline CDR1 reads SGHDN; CDR2 reads FVKESK. V lost 3 bases, J lost 7 bases, and 3 bases stayed unmatched. The CDR3 is 13 amino acids. In nucleotides, the CDR3 is TGTGCCAGCAGCCAGACAGGGTTGAATGAGCAGTTCTTC. Amino acids: CASSQTGLNEQFF. The entire variable domain, with the rest obtained from reference TRBV14 and TRBJ2-1, is as follows: EAGVTQFPSHSVIEKGQTVTLRCDPISGHDNLYWYRRVMGKEIKFLLHFVKESKQDESGMPNNRFLAERTGGTYSTLKVQPAELEDSGVYFCASSQTGLNEQFFGPGTRLTVL.

This clone has more than one count but fewer than ten. J is TRBJ2-7 and V is TRBV7-9; perhaps D is TRBD1 or TRBD2 (7 bases each). CDR1 SEHNR and CDR2 FQNEAQ come from the germline V gene (reference sequence). The CDR3 runs to 17 residues. Trimming took off 3 bases at V and 0 bases at J, with 18 bases between the two ends. This CDR3 reads CASSLDLGGGLSYEQYF. DNA of the CDR3: TGTGCCAGCAGCTTGGACCTGGGAGGGGGCCTCTCCTACGAGCAGTACTTC.

The chain uses TRBV9 and TRBJ1-1; D is uncertain. CDR3 length: 15 amino acids. Trimming took 2 bases from V and 1 from J, leaving 12 bases between them. CDR1 is SGDLS and CDR2 is YYNGEE in the germline V gene. CDR3 residues: CASSVGPDQNTEAFF. CDR3 DNA sequence: TGTGCCAGCAGCGTCGGCCCTGACCAGAACACTGAAGCTTTCTTT.

DNA for the CDR3: TGTGCCAGCAGTCCCTCAACGAACTATGGCTACACCTTC. It specifies CASSPSTNYGYTF. The chain is built from TRBV28 and TRBJ1-2; no clear D. Germline assignment: CDR1 MDHEN and CDR2 SYDVKM. Trimming cost V 5 bases and J 2 bases, with 9 bases left between them. The CDR3 sequence is 13 residues long.

The V and J genes are TRBV5-1 and TRBJ2-3; 8 bases fit TRBD2. J gave up 1 base and V 5 bases, and 12 bases lay outside the gene matches. Germline V gene data show CDR1 as SGHRS and CDR2 as YFSETQ. This CDR3 is 17 amino acids long. The CDR3 DNA reads TGCGCCAGCAGTACAGCGGGGGCGGCACAAGGCACAGATACGCAGTATTTT. Its protein is CASSTAGAAQGTDTQYF.

The chain employs TRBV6-1 and TRBJ1-1; no clear D gene. V lost 2 bases and J 4 bases, leaving 2 bases between the germline ends. The CDR3 is 11 amino acids. Germline V gives CDR1 MNHNS, CDR2 SASEGT. CDR3 sequence: CASSEFTEAFF. CDR3 bases: TGTGCCAGCAGTGAATTCACTGAAGCTTTCTTT.

This chain links TRBV5-1 with TRBJ1-2; 9 positions match TRBD1. The germline gives CDR1 SGHRS, CDR2 YFSETQ. V shed 5 bases and J 8 bases; nucleotides not matched to a gene: 4. This CDR3 contains 12 residues. CDR3 amino acids: CASRPTGGGYTF. DNA for the CDR3: TGCGCCAGCAGACCGACAGGGGGGGGCTACACCTTC.

The chain couples TRBV6-6 to TRBJ2-1, with 8 bases lining up with TRBD1. The V and J ends lost 6 bases and 7 bases, in that order; junction bases with no gene match: 11. The CDR3 has 15 residues. The germline CDR1 and CDR2 sequences are MNHNY and SVGAGI (reference sequence). The CDR3 DNA sequence: TGTGCCAGCAGACGGGGGCAGGGGGCGTTAAATGAGCAGTTCTTC. Its translation is CASRRGQGALNEQFF.

The CDR3 region is CASSELPIGELFF. The CDR3 DNA is TGCGCCAGCAGCGAACTCCCTATCGGGGAGCTGTTTTTT. The chain joins TRBV5-1 to TRBJ2-2, with D uncertain. Germline CDR1 reads SGHRS; CDR2 reads YFSETQ. The length of the CDR3 is 13 residues. Trimming took off 4 bases at V and 7 bases at J, with 11 bases between the two ends.

The chain links TRBV19 to TRBJ1-1; 9 bases match TRBD1. Germline trimming cut 4 bases from V and 4 bases from J; bases unmatched to any gene: 7. The CDR3 has 15 amino acids. CDR1 is LNHDA, CDR2 SQIVND, per germline (reference sequence). The CDR3 DNA reads TGTGCCAGTAGTAGCCCGGGACAGGGATCCACTGAAGCTTTCTTT. This sequence encodes CASSSPGQGSTEAFF.

The gene calls are TRBV7-9 and TRBJ1-1; D unresolved. Per the germline V gene, CDR1 is SEHNR and CDR2 is FQNEAQ (reference sequence). V lost 2 bases and J lost 6, with 13 bases in between. CDR3 size: 14 residues. CDR3: CASSLSTSYSEAFF. CDR3 sequence (DNA): TGTGCCAGCAGCTTATCGACGAGCTACTCTGAAGCTTTCTTT.

The chain is built from TRBV7-8 and TRBJ2-5, with D uncertain. V dropped 3 bases and J dropped 0 bases, with 2 bases sitting between them. The CDR3 runs to 12 residues. Germline loops: CDR1 SGHVS, CDR2 FQNEAQ. CDR3 sequence: CASSLNQETQYF. CDR3 nucleotide sequence: TGTGCCAGCAGCTTGAACCAAGAGACCCAGTACTTC.

The rearrangement uses TRBV11-2 and TRBJ2-3; D is ambiguous. Germline loops: CDR1 SGHAT, CDR2 FQNNGV. V was trimmed by 4 bases and J by 9 bases, leaving 8 bases between them. The CDR3 contains 11 residues. The CDR3 DNA reads as TGTGCCAGCAGCTCACTATACACGCAGTATTTT. It codes for CASSSLYTQYF. The full variable domain, with the rest looked up from reference TRBV11-2 and TRBJ2-3, is EAGVAQSPRYKIIEKRQSVAFWCNPISGHATLYWYQQILGQGPKLLIQFQNNGVVDDSQLPKDRFSAERLKGVDSTLKIQPAKLEDSAVYLCASSSLYTQYFGPGTRLTVL.